These T cell receptor beta chains were read from a single sample in a study of beta chain features in type 1 diabetes. The data were produced by immunoSEQ multiplex PCR, yet TCRdb's version contains in-frame clones alone and is incomplete. The sample holds under 150,000 clones; 15% to 20% are singletons and the top ten take approximately 2.5%. Sequencing was done on a sample of central memory CD4+ T cells from blood. The origin of the receptors is a man aged 18 to 29 with type 1 diabetes. Both conserved end residues are part of each CDR3. The D gene is left open where the match is weak. Rows give clone size only sometimes, using once, few, many, or a class for an expanded clone.

cdr3_length | j_call | v_call | clone_size | d_call | cdr3_nt | cdr3_aa
13 | TRBJ1-4 | TRBV4-3 | . | . | TGCGCCAGCAGCGGTCAGGGAGGTGAAAAACTGTTTTTT | CASSGQGGEKLFF
15 | TRBJ1-2 | TRBV4-3 | few | . | TGCGCCAGCAGCCAAGGGGCAGGGGTCGGCTATGGCTACACCTTC | CASSQGAGVGYGYTF
14 | TRBJ2-7 | TRBV19 | . | . | TGTGCCAGTAGTATGGGACGGGAAAGCTACGAGCAGTACTTC | CASSMGRESYEQYF
13 | TRBJ2-3 | TRBV9 | . | . | TGTGCCAGCAGAAGGGAAGGCACAGATACGCAGTATTTT | CASRREGTDTQYF
19 | TRBJ2-1 | TRBV18 | . | TRBD2 | TGTGCCAGCTCACCACGCCCCACGCTAGCGGGAGGGACCTACAATGAGCAGTTCTTC | CASSPRPTLAGGTYNEQFF
16 | TRBJ2-3 | TRBV7-2 | few | TRBD2 | TGTGCCAGCAGCTTAGCCGCTAGCGGGAGTCGATACACGCAGTATTTT | CASSLAASGSRYTQYF
17 | TRBJ2-1 | TRBV15 | few | . | TGTGCCACCAGCAGACCCGGGACGGCTAGCTCCTACAATGAGCAGTTCTTC | CATSRPGTASSYNEQFF
15 | TRBJ2-3 | TRBV5-1 | . | . | TGCGCCAGCAGCCCCTGGACGGATTACACAGATACGCAGTATTTT | CASSPWTDYTDTQYF
13 | TRBJ2-1 | TRBV5-1 | . | . | TGCGCCAGCAGCTTGTATCCAGACAATGAGCAGTTCTTC | CASSLYPDNEQFF
13 | TRBJ2-1 | TRBV2 | . | . | TGTGCCGGGAGGACAGGCCACTACAATGAGCAGTTCTTC | CAGRTGHYNEQFF
15 | TRBJ2-7 | TRBV21-1 | few | . | TGTGCCAGCACCCAGGGACTAGCGGGAGTCTACGAGCAGTACTTC | CASTQGLAGVYEQYF
14 | TRBJ2-5 | TRBV2 | few | . | TGTGCCAGCAGTGATTGGCGAAACCTGGAGACCCAGTACTTC | CASSDWRNLETQYF
14 | TRBJ2-5 | TRBV11-2 | few | TRBD1 | TGTGCCAGCAGCTGGGGACAGGGTCAAGAGACCCAGTACTTC | CASSWGQGQETQYF
15 | TRBJ1-2 | TRBV10-3 | once | TRBD1 | TGTGCCATCAGTGAGTCCCTGACAGGGGGAGAGAGCTACACCTTC | CAISESLTGGESYTF
12 | TRBJ2-3 | TRBV7-2 | many | . | TGTGCCAGCAGCCCGTTCACAGATACGCAGTATTTT | CASSPFTDTQYF
14 | TRBJ2-7 | TRBV7-2 | . | . | TGTGCCAGCAGCTTAGTGGGGACATCCTACGAGCAGTACTTC | CASSLVGTSYEQYF
15 | TRBJ2-1 | TRBV7-2 | few | TRBD2 | TGTGCCAGCAGCCCACTAGCGGGGTCGTACAATGAGCAGTTCTTC | CASSPLAGSYNEQFF
15 | TRBJ2-1 | TRBV5-4 | few | TRBD2 | TGTGCCAGCAGCTTCCTAGCGGGAGGGGACGATGAGCAGTTCTTC | CASSFLAGGDDEQFF
18 | TRBJ2-1 | TRBV7-2 | few | TRBD2 | TGTGCCAGCAGCTCCATAGGGGCTAGCGGGAGTTTCTACAATGAGCAGTTCTTC | CASSSIGASGSFYNEQFF
14 | TRBJ2-1 | TRBV5-1 | few | . | TGCGCCAGCAGCTTCGAAGCAAGGTACGGTGAGCAGTTCTTC | CASSFEARYGEQFF
12 | TRBJ2-4 | TRBV27 | . | . | TGTGCCAGCAGAGACCTAGGAGACATTCAGTACTTC | CASRDLGDIQYF
15 | TRBJ2-6 | TRBV11-2 | few | . | TGTGCCAGCAGCCAGAGAGGGGCTGGGGCCAACGTCCTGACTTTC | CASSQRGAGANVLTF
12 | TRBJ1-4 | TRBV7-2 | . | . | TGTGCCAGCAGCTTAGGGCCAGGTAGCCTGTTTTTT | CASSLGPGSLFF
14 | TRBJ2-5 | TRBV9 | many | . | TGTGCCAGCAGCCTATCGGGACAACAAGAGACCCAGTACTTC | CASSLSGQQETQYF
15 | TRBJ2-1 | TRBV7-9 | few | . | TGTGCCAGCAGCCCCGCGTGGGGAGCGGAGAATGAGCAGTTCTTC | CASSPAWGAENEQFF
16 | TRBJ2-5 | TRBV2 | . | TRBD2 | TGTGCCAGCAGTGACAAGACTAGCGGGCGTACAGAGACCCAGTACTTC | CASSDKTSGRTETQYF
15 | TRBJ2-7 | TRBV6-1 | . | . | TGTGCCAGCACTTTCGGACCGGACCGAGACTACGAGCAGTACTTC | CASTFGPDRDYEQYF
15 | TRBJ2-7 | TRBV30 | few | TRBD1 | TGTGCCTGGATCCCCCCCGGGACAGGGTCCTACGAGCAGTACTTC | CAWIPPGTGSYEQYF
15 | TRBJ2-6 | TRBV6-6 | few | . | TGTGCCAGCAGTTACCAGTCTTCTGGGGCCAACGTCCTGACTTTC | CASSYQSSGANVLTF
16 | TRBJ2-1 | TRBV29-1 | . | TRBD2 | TGCAGCGTTGAAGATCTTACTAGCGGGCCGAACAATGAGCAGTTCTTC | CSVEDLTSGPNNEQFF
14 | TRBJ1-5 | TRBV2 | . | . | TGTGCCAGCAAGGGGGAGGTCGGCAATCAGCCCCAGCATTTT | CASKGEVGNQPQHF
10 | TRBJ2-7 | TRBV7-9 | . | . | TGTGCCAGCAGCCCCTACGAGCAGTACTTC | CASSPYEQYF
15 | TRBJ2-1 | TRBV11-2 | few | . | TGTGCCAGCAGCTTAGAGGTTGCCGGGGTCCGTGAGCAGTTCTTC | CASSLEVAGVREQFF
15 | TRBJ2-7 | TRBV7-2 | . | TRBD1 | TGTGCCAGCAGCCCGTCCTGGGGACAGAACTACGAGCAGTACTTC | CASSPSWGQNYEQYF
14 | TRBJ1-6 | TRBV5-1 | few | . | TGCGCCAGCAACCTCGGACAACCTAATTCACCCCTCCACTTT | CASNLGQPNSPLHF
14 | TRBJ1-4 | TRBV7-2 | many | TRBD1 | TGTGCCAGCAGCAAAGACAGGGGAGGTGAAAAACTGTTTTTT | CASSKDRGGEKLFF
12 | TRBJ2-5 | TRBV5-4 | many | . | TGTGCCAGCAGCTTGGAGCAAGAGACCCAGTACTTC | CASSLEQETQYF
16 | TRBJ2-3 | TRBV11-2 | . | . | TGTGCCAGCAGCACCCCTCCGGGGGGCCGCACAGATACGCAGTATTTT | CASSTPPGGRTDTQYF
13 | TRBJ2-7 | TRBV28 | few | . | TGTGCCAGCAGTTTACGGGGCCCCTACGAGCAGTACTTC | CASSLRGPYEQYF
14 | TRBJ2-1 | TRBV4-3 | . | . | TGCGCCAGCAGCCAAGAACTGGCTAACAATGAGCAGTTCTTC | CASSQELANNEQFF
12 | TRBJ1-2 | TRBV28 | . | . | TGTGCCAGCAGTCCAGGGGACTATGGCTACACCTTC | CASSPGDYGYTF
15 | TRBJ2-7 | TRBV11-3 | . | TRBD2 | TGTGCCAGCAGCTTAGAGGGACTAGCTCTCTACGAGCAGTACTTC | CASSLEGLALYEQYF
13 | TRBJ2-3 | TRBV7-2 | few | . | TGTGCCAGCAGCCCGCTTTTGGCAGATACGCAGTATTTT | CASSPLLADTQYF
15 | TRBJ2-7 | TRBV28 | . | TRBD2 | TGTGCCAGCGGACTTGGGACTAGTCTTTCCTACGAGCAGTACTTC | CASGLGTSLSYEQYF
15 | TRBJ1-4 | TRBV30 | . | . | TGTGCCTGGAGTGACCCCAGGGGCACTAATGAAAAACTGTTTTTT | CAWSDPRGTNEKLFF
15 | TRBJ2-1 | TRBV30 | few | TRBD2 | TGTGCCTGGAGTGTTGGGCTAGCGGGAGGGCCCAGGCAGTTCTTC | CAWSVGLAGGPRQFF
14 | TRBJ2-3 | TRBV5-1 | . | TRBD2 | TGCGCCAGCAGCTTGTCTCTAGCGGGAGAAGCGCAGTATTTT | CASSLSLAGEAQYF
14 | TRBJ1-1 | TRBV7-6 | few | . | TGTGCCAGCAGCTTATTTGAGTTCACAGGAAAAGCTTTCTTT | CASSLFEFTGKAFF
14 | TRBJ2-5 | TRBV4-3 | few | TRBD2 | TGCGCCAGCAGCCCAACGACTAGCCAGGAGACCCAGTACTTC | CASSPTTSQETQYF
13 | TRBJ2-7 | TRBV5-6 | few | . | TGTGCCAGCAGCTTGCGCGGCGGTTACGAGCAGTACTTC | CASSLRGGYEQYF